One and the same sample provided the 5 T cell receptor beta chains below, sequenced in a study of T cell responses to AZD1222 COVID-19 vaccine. Assay: immunoSEQ multiplex PCR; the TCRdb copy retains only in-frame clones and omits some. Counted here are 65,000 to 75,000 clones, roughly 84% occurring once; the ten biggest clones make up 21%. The sample here was peripheral blood, taken on day 0 of AZD1222 vaccination. Receptor source: an adult in good health.

The chain is built from TRBV29-1 and TRBJ1-5; perhaps TRBD1 as D (5 bases). CDR3 length equals 13 residues. The germline CDR1 and CDR2 sequences are SQVTM and ANQGSEA. The germline V and J ends were trimmed by 6 bases and 5 bases, with 14 bases remaining between them. CDR3 in amino acids: CSVRVGTDQPQHF. CDR3 DNA: TGCAGCGTCCGAGTGGGGACCGATCAGCCCCAGCATTTT.

The V and J genes are TRBV4-2 and TRBJ2-7; 10 bases line up with TRBD1. CDR3 size: 15 residues. The germline V gene has CDR1 LGHNA and CDR2 YNFKEQ. The V gene end was trimmed by 3 bases and the J gene end by 5 bases; junction bases not matched to a gene: 7. CDR3 bases: TGTGCCAGCAGCCAGGGGACAGGGGACAAGGACGAGCAGTACTTC. It codes for CASSQGTGDKDEQYF.

The chain couples TRBV9 to TRBJ2-7, with a weak D call TRBD1 (5 bases). The ends were cut back, 0 bases at V and 3 bases at J, with 7 bases in the middle. Germline loops: CDR1 SGDLS, CDR2 YYNGEE. CDR3 size: 13 residues. In DNA, the CDR3 is TGTGCCAGCAGCGTAGGGGGCCTCTACGAGCAGTACTTC. Its protein product is CASSVGGLYEQYF.

This chain links TRBV6-5 with TRBJ1-1; the D is unclear. The CDR3 is made up of 14 amino acids. V was clipped by 4 bases and J by 5 bases, with 14 bases between them. Germline V lookup: CDR1 MNHEY, CDR2 SVGAGI. CDR3 residues: CASSLGGGGTEAFF. The CDR3 nucleotides are TGTGCCAGCAGTTTAGGCGGAGGAGGTACTGAAGCTTTCTTT.

V is TRBV11-2 and J is TRBJ2-7; D ambiguous. Germline CDR1 is SGHAT and CDR2 is FQNNGV. V gave up 3 bases and J gave up 5 bases, with 2 bases separating them. The CDR3 spans 10 residues. The CDR3 sequence is CASSFNEQYF. The CDR3 nucleotides are TGTGCCAGCAGCTTTAACGAGCAGTACTTC.